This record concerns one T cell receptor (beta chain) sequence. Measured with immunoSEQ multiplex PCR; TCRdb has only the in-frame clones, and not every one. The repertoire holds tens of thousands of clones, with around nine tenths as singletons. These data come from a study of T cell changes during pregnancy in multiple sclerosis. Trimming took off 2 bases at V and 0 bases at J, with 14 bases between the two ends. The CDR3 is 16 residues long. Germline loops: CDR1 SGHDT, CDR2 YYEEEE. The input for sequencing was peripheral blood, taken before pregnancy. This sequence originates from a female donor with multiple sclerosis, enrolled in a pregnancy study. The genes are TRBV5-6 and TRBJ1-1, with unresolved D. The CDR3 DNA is TGTGCCAGCAGCTTCCCGGAGCGGCCTTTGAACACTGAAGCTTTCTTT. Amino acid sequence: CASSFPERPLNTEAFF.